What follows are 20 T cell receptor beta chains derived from one specimen sequenced in a study of T cells in Graves' hyperthyroidism and ophthalmopathy. Regions amplified from RNA transcripts were the TCR beta CDR3 regions. A set of HTBI primers served as the primers for a first-round RT-PCR of the TCR CDR3. One entry per CDR3 protein, called by TCRdb with MiXCR from the multiplex PCR reads. The table has hundreds of thousands of distinct CDR3 sequences, 11% to 15% seen once. Sequencing was done on a sample of blood. All receptors come from a woman under 30 with Graves' hyperthyroidism.

The rearrangement joins TRBV20-1 to TRBJ2-7; no firm D call. The CDR3 extends over 13 amino acids. V lost 5 bases to trimming and J lost 0 bases, with 11 bases between them. The germline V gene encodes CDR1 DFQATT and CDR2 SNEGSKA (reference sequence). In DNA form, the CDR3 reads TGCAGTGCTTTTTCCGGTCCCTCCTACGAGCAGTACTTC. Amino acids: CSAFSGPSYEQYF.

This clonotype was found many times. The gene calls are TRBV29-1 and TRBJ2-7; D remains unclear. Germline values: CDR1 SQVTM, CDR2 ANQGSEA. The CDR3 consists of 13 residues. Trimming took off 4 bases at V and 2 bases at J, with 12 bases between the two ends. CDR3 region: CSVAEARTYEQYF. The DNA for the CDR3 is TGCAGCGTTGCCGAGGCGCGGACCTACGAGCAGTACTTC.

This clonotype was observed a few times. A read error may account for a junction end that differs from germline. V and J are TRBV18 and TRBJ2-1, with TRBD2 identical over 10 bases. The CDR3 is made up of 18 amino acids. Germline CDR1 is KGHSH and CDR2 is LQKENI. Here the CDR3 DNA reads TGTGCCAGCCCACCATTGGCTTCGTGGGGGACTAGCGCCAATGAGCAGTTCTTC. Protein product: CASPPLASWGTSANEQFF. The entire variable domain, with the rest obtained from reference TRBV18 and TRBJ2-1, is as follows: NAGVMQNPRHLVRRRGQEARLRCSPMKGHSHVYWYRQLPEEGLKFMVYLQKENIIDESGMPKERFSAEFPKEGPSILRIQQVVRGDSAAYFCASPPLASWGTSANEQFFGPGTRLTVL.

This clonotype was seen a few times. The chain combines TRBV7-9 with TRBJ2-7; 8 positions match TRBD1. CDR1 SEHNR and CDR2 FQNEAQ come from the germline V gene (reference sequence). With V trimmed by 4 bases and J by 4 bases, 6 bases remained unmatched. This CDR3 comprises 14 residues. This chain's CDR3 is CASSSTRGPYEQYF. CDR3 coding DNA: TGTGCCAGCAGCTCGACCAGGGGGCCGTACGAGCAGTACTTC.

Remarks on this clonotype: One junction end does not reproduce the germline sequence, and a read error may be involved. The chain joins TRBV7-9 to TRBJ1-6; D perhaps matches TRBD1 (6 bases). This CDR3 is built from 16 residues. CDR1 SEHNR and CDR2 FQNEAQ come from the germline V gene (reference sequence). CDR3: CASNLFLDSSNSPLHF. In nucleotides, the CDR3 is TGTGCCAGCAACTTATTTTTGGACAGTTCAAATTCACCCCTCCACTTT.

A few counts support this clonotype. The chain joins TRBV7-2 to TRBJ2-5; 8 nucleotides match TRBD2. Germline lookup yields CDR1 SGHTA and CDR2 FQGNSA. The CDR3 spans 15 residues. Trimming cost V 5 bases and J 2 bases; bases outside gene matches: 7. The DNA of the CDR3 is TGTGCCAGCAGCGTTAGCGGGAAGGTTCAAGAGACCCAGTACTTC. This encodes CASSVSGKVQETQYF.

In its sample, this clonotype was seen a few times. This chain joins TRBV27 and TRBJ1-1, with D uncertain. CDR1 MNHEY and CDR2 SMNVEV come from the germline V gene (reference sequence). V lost 5 bases to trimming and J lost 2 bases, with 18 bases between them. The CDR3 is 16 amino acids. As DNA, the CDR3 is TGTGCCAGCAGTCCTTACACCCTTGAACACAACACTGAAGCTTTCTTT. As protein: CASSPYTLEHNTEAFF.

The chain recombines TRBV29-1 with TRBJ2-7, with 8 bases identical to TRBD1. In germline, CDR1 is SQVTM, CDR2 ANQGSEA. This CDR3 has 16 residues. V lost 2 bases, J lost 0 bases, and 9 bases stayed unmatched. CDR3 residues: CSVEILGTGDSYEQYF. The DNA for the CDR3 is TGCAGCGTTGAAATTCTAGGGACAGGAGACTCCTACGAGCAGTACTTC.

This clonotype was detected many times. The CDR3 spells CASSQGGGPTVEQYF. CDR3 bases: TGTGCCAGCAGCCAAGGGGGGGGCCCGACTGTAGAGCAGTACTTC. The chain recombines TRBV3-1 with TRBJ2-7, with TRBD2 as a possible D gene (7 bases). CDR3 length: 15 amino acids. Germline V gene data show CDR1 as LGHDT and CDR2 as YNNKEL (reference sequence). Trimming cost V 1 base and J 7 bases, with 17 bases left between them.

This clonotype appeared a few times. The chain couples TRBV7-9 to TRBJ1-5; D not certain. Trimming took off 8 bases at V and 9 bases at J, with 5 bases between the two ends. This CDR3 comprises 9 residues. Looked up from germline, CDR1 is SEHNR and CDR2 is FQNEAQ (reference sequence). The CDR3 here is CASYTPQHF. The CDR3 nucleotides read TGTGCCAGCTATACGCCCCAGCATTTT.

This clonotype appeared many times. This rearrangement joins TRBV5-1 to TRBJ2-1; D possibly corresponds to TRBD2 (5 bases). Germline V CDR1 and CDR2: SGHRS, YFSETQ. The CDR3 is 15 amino acids. V lost 0 bases and J lost 6, with 13 bases in between. CDR3 DNA: TGCGCCAGCAGCTTGGCCAAGCGGCTCGTCAATGAGCAGTTCTTC. Protein product: CASSLAKRLVNEQFF. The whole variable domain, filled in from reference TRBV5-1 and TRBJ2-1, reads KAGVTQTPRYLIKTRGQQVTLSCSPISGHRSVSWYQQTPGQGLQFLFEYFSETQRNKGNFPGRFSGRQFSNSRSEMNVSTLELGDSALYLCASSLAKRLVNEQFFGPGTRLTVL.

This clonotype came up a few times. The chain has TRBV19 and TRBJ2-2; 8 nucleotides line up with TRBD1. J gave up 1 base and V 5 bases, and 6 bases lay outside the gene matches. This CDR3 region has 16 residues. CDR1 is LNHDA, CDR2 SQIVND, per germline (reference sequence). For the CDR3, the DNA is TGTGCCAGTAGTTACCTCAGGGGGCAGAACACCGGGGAGCTGTTTTTT. This gives the protein CASSYLRGQNTGELFF.

At least ten counts were recorded for this clonotype. The genes are TRBV12-3 or TRBV12-4 and TRBJ2-1; D gene unclear. This CDR3 is built from 11 residues. V was clipped by 2 bases and J by 9 bases, with 5 bases between them. CDR3 bases: TGTGCCAGCAGTTTAAGCTTTGAGCAGTTCTTC. Translated, it gives CASSLSFEQFF.

This clonotype was found a few times. The chain has TRBV3-1 and TRBJ2-2, with D unresolved. Germline loops: CDR1 LGHDT, CDR2 YNNKEL (reference sequence). The V end was cut by 2 bases, the J end by 6 bases, with 7 bases between. The CDR3 runs 13 residues. The CDR3 sequence: CASSQSLAGELFF. Written as DNA, the CDR3 is TGTGCCAGCAGCCAAAGCTTAGCCGGGGAGCTGTTTTTT.

In this sample, this clonotype turned up many times. The rearrangement joins TRBV2 to TRBJ2-7; TRBD1 might be the D (6 bases). V lost 5 bases and J 2 bases, leaving 16 bases between the germline ends. Germline V gene lookup returns CDR1 SNHLY and CDR2 FYNNEI. This CDR3 is built from 15 residues. CDR3 sequence reads: CASSPGHPTTYEQYF. CDR3 bases: TGTGCCAGCAGTCCGGGACATCCTACGACCTACGAGCAGTACTTC.

This clonotype was observed many times. The chain links TRBV11-2 to TRBJ1-2, with 8 bases that match TRBD1. V gave up 6 bases and J gave up 5 bases; unmatched junction bases: 8. CDR3 length: 14 residues. Germline CDR1 reads SGHAT; CDR2 reads FQNNGV. CDR3 DNA: TGTGCCAGCAGAGGACAGGGCCGGGGGTATGGCTACACCTTC. Its translation is CASRGQGRGYGYTF.

The gene calls are TRBV7-2 and TRBJ2-4; 8 nucleotides agree with TRBD1. With V trimmed by 3 bases and J by 6 bases, 7 bases remained unmatched. Germline assignment: CDR1 SGHTA and CDR2 FQGNSA. The CDR3 length is 15 residues. CDR3 coding DNA: TGTGCCAGCAGCTTTCCGTCCGGGACAGGAAACATTCAGTACTTC. This sequence encodes CASSFPSGTGNIQYF. The full variable domain, its missing parts supplied by reference TRBV7-2 and TRBJ2-4, is GAGVSQSPSNKVTEKGKDVELRCDPISGHTALYWYRQSLGQGLEFLIYFQGNSAPDKSGLPSDRFSAERTGGSVSTLTIQRTQQEDSAVYLCASSFPSGTGNIQYFGAGTRLSVL.

This clonotype was found many times. J is TRBJ2-3 and V is TRBV6-1; TRBD2 matches at 9 bases. This CDR3 spans 15 amino acids. The germline V gene encodes CDR1 MNHNS and CDR2 SASEGT. The V gene end was trimmed by 10 bases and the J gene end by 6 bases; junction bases not matched to a gene: 14. CDR3 loop: CATRFLGLAWDTQYF. The CDR3 DNA sequence: TGTGCCACCCGTTTCCTTGGACTAGCGTGGGATACGCAGTATTTT.

Note on this clonotype: One end of the junction varies from germline; a read error may be responsible. The V call is TRBV7-9, the J call TRBJ2-1; 8 bases match TRBD2. This CDR3 region has 16 residues. Germline CDR1 reads SEHNR; CDR2 reads FQNEAQ (reference sequence). The CDR3, as DNA: TGTGTCAGCAGCTCCTCGGGACTAGTAAGGGCCAATGAGCAGTTCTTC. It is translated as CVSSSSGLVRANEQFF.

This clonotype was seen at least ten times. This sequence joins TRBV6-1 and TRBJ1-1; D is ambiguous. Germline CDR1 reads MNHNS; CDR2 reads SASEGT. V was trimmed by 1 base and J by 9 bases, leaving 6 bases between them. CDR3 length: 11 amino acids. CDR3 loop: CASSEVGQAFF. The CDR3 DNA follows: TGTGCCAGCAGTGAAGTCGGACAAGCTTTCTTT.